This TCR beta chain emerged from a study of cytomegalovirus exposure and HLA in healthy donors. Looking at the study overall: From donors who were HLA-typed, an early data release held approximately 84 million unique TCRs. Broader study findings: Researchers catalogued approximately 170 TCR beta chains as cytomegalovirus-associated.

The PCR used 60 Vbeta and 13 Jbeta primers. Only in-frame clones appear in the TCRdb table, and some are missing; sequencing was by immunoSEQ multiplex PCR. In the table there are about 130,000 clones, around three quarters of which are singletons. Of note for this clone: The antigen is undetermined.

Germline CDR1 is SQVTM and CDR2 is ANQGSEA. V was clipped by 7 bases and J by 6 bases; unmatched bases: 5. CDR3 length equals 13 residues. The TCR comes from a man in his thirties or forties in good health and CMV-seronegative. The sample comprised PBMCs. The genes are TRBV29-1 and TRBJ2-1; 11 bases fit TRBD2. The CDR3 loop reads CSERLAGTNEQFF. The DNA of the CDR3 is TGCAGCGAAAGACTAGCGGGAACCAATGAGCAGTTCTTC.